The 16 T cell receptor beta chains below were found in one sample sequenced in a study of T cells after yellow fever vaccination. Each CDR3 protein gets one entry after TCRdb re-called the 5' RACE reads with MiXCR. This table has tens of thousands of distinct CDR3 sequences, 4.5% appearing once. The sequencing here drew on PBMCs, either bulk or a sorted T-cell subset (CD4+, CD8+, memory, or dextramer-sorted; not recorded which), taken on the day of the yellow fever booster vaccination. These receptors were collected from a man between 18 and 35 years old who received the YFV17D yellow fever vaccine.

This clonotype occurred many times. The DNA of the CDR3 is TGCGCCAGCAGCCAAGATACGGGCTCCGAGCTTTCCCTCCACTTT. Translation gives CASSQDTGSELSLHF. The chain uses TRBV4-3 and TRBJ1-6; no clear D gene. Germline V lookup: CDR1 LGHNA, CDR2 YSLEER. The CDR3 length is 15 residues. Trimming cost V 0 bases and J 14 bases, with 17 bases left between them.

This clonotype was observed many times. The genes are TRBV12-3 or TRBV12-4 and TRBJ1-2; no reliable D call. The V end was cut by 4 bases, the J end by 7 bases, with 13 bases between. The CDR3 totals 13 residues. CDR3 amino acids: CASSSNGFGGYTF. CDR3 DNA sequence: TGTGCCAGCAGTTCCAATGGTTTCGGTGGCTACACCTTC.

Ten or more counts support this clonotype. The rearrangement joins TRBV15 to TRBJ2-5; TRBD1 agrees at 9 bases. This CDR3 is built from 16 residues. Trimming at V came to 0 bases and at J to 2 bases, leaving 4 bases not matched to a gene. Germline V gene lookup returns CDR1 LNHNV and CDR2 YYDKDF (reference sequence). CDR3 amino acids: CATSRDPQGAQETQYF. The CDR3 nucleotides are TGTGCCACCAGCAGAGATCCACAGGGGGCACAAGAGACCCAGTACTTC.

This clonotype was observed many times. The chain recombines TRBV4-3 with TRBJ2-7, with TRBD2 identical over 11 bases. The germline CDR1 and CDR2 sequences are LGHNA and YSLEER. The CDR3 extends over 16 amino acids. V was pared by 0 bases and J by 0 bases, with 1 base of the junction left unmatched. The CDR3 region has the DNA TGCGCCAGCAGCCAAGATCTAGCGGGGGGCTCCTACGAGCAGTACTTC. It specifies CASSQDLAGGSYEQYF.

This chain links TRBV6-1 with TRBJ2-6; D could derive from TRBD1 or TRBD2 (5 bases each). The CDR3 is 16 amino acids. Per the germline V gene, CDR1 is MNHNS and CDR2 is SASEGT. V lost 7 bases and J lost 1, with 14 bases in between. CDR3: CASNRGRLSGANVLTF. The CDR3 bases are TGTGCCAGCAACCGGGGCAGGCTATCTGGGGCCAACGTCCTGACTTTC.

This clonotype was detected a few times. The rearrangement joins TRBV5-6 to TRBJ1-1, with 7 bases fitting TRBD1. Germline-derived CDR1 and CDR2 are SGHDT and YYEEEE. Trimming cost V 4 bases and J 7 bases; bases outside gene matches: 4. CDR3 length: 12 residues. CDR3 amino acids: CASSRDSFEAFF. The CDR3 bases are TGTGCCAGCAGCCGGGACAGTTTTGAAGCTTTCTTT.

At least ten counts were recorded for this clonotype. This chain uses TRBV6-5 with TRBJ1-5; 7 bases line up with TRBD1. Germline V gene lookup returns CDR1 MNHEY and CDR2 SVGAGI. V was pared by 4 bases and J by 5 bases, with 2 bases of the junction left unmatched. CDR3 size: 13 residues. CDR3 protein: CASSFRGDQPQHF. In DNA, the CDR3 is TGTGCCAGCAGTTTCAGGGGGGATCAGCCCCAGCATTTT.

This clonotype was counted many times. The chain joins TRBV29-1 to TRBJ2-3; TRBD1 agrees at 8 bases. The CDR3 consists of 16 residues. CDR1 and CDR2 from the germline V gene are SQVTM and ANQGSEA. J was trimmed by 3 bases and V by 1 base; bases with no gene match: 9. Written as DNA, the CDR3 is TGCAGCGTTGAAGTGTGGCAGGGGGCCGCGACAGATACGCAGTATTTT. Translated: CSVEVWQGAATDTQYF.

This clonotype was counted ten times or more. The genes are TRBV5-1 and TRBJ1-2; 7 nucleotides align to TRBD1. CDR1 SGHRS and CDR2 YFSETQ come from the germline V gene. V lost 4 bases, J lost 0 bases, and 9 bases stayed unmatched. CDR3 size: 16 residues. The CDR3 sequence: CASSLVGTASNYGYTF. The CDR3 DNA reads TGCGCCAGCAGCCTTGTTGGGACAGCTTCTAACTATGGCTACACCTTC.

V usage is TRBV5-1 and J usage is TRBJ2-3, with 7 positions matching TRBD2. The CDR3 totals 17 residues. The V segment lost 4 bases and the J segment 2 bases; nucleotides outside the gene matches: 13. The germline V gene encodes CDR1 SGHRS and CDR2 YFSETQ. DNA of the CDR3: TGCGCCAGCAGCCCCTACTCGGGCGGGGGAGCCACAGATACGCAGTATTTT. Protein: CASSPYSGGGATDTQYF.

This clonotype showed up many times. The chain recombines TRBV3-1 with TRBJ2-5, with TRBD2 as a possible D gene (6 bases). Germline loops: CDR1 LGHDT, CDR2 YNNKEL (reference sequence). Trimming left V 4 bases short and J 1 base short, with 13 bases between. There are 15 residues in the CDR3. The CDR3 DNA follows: TGTGCCAGCAGCCCAAGCGGAGGGACCCAAGAGACCCAGTACTTC. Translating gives CASSPSGGTQETQYF.

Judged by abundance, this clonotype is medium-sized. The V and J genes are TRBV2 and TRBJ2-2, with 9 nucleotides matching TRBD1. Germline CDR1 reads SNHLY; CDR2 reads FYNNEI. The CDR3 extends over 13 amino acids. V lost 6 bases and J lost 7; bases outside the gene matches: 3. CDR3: CASRGQGGGELFF. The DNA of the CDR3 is TGTGCCAGCAGGGGACAGGGAGGCGGGGAGCTGTTTTTT.

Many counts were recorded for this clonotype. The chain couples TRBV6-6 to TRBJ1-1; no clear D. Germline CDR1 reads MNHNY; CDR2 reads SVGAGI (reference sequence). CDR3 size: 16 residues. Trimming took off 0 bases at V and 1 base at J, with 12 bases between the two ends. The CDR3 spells CASSYSRASRNTEAFF. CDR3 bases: TGTGCCAGCAGTTACTCCCGGGCCAGTAGGAACACTGAAGCTTTCTTT.

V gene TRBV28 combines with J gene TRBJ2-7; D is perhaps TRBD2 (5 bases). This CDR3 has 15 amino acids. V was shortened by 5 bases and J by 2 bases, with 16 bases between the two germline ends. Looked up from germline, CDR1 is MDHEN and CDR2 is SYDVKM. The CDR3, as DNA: TGTGCCAGCAGTCCCCGTGGGAGAGGGACCTACGAGCAGTACGTC. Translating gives CASSPRGRGTYEQYV.

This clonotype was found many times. The CDR3 loop is CSVVGTSGAAYEQYF. The CDR3 nucleotides read TGCAGCGTTGTCGGGACTAGCGGGGCTGCCTACGAGCAGTACTTC. The rearrangement links TRBV29-1 to TRBJ2-7; 13 nucleotides line up with TRBD2. In germline, CDR1 is SQVTM, CDR2 ANQGSEA. V dropped 4 bases and J dropped 2; count of bases not matched to a gene: 5. The CDR3 is 15 residues long.

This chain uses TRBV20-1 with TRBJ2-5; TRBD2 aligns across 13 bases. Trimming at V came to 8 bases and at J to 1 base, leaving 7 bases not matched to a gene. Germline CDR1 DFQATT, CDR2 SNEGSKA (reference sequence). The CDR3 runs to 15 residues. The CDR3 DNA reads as TGCAGTCTGACTAGCGGGGGGACGGGCCAAGAGACCCAGTACTTC. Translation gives CSLTSGGTGQETQYF.